One and the same sample provided the 8 T cell receptor beta chains below, sequenced in a study of patients and donors after allogeneic stem cell transplantation (dated by TCRdb to the early 2020s). The protocol used for the library was RT-PCR. Sequenced using a NextSeq 550. TCRdb trimmed public reads at Q25 via fastp, called clones via MiXCR and kept in-frame beta chains. Rows are unified per CDR3 protein, each entry keeping the most common DNA and genes. The sample table holds about 100,000 distinct CDR3 sequences, of which around 35% were seen once. The ten largest clones capture 27% of the sample. The sequencing sample was made of blood, either unsorted or a sorted T cell fraction (not recorded which). Receptors were obtained from a human donor who was either an allogeneic HSCT recipient or a stem cell or donor lymphocyte infusion donor (not recorded which). It is not recorded whose cells these are; they may come from a transplant donor.

The chain has TRBV21-1 and TRBJ2-3; no check of the table's D call, TRBD2, against the DNA was made. TRBV21-1 is a documented pseudogene. This CDR3 has 17 residues. DNA of the CDR3: TGTGCCAGCAGCAACCCCGGGACTAGGGGGAACACAGATACGCAGTATTTT. This encodes CASSNPGTRGNTDTQYF.

This clonotype was seen only a few times. The V and J genes are TRBV27 and TRBJ2-7; perhaps TRBD1 as D (5 bases). Germline V gives CDR1 MNHEY, CDR2 SMNVEV (reference sequence). The CDR3 runs 14 residues. V shed 1 base and J shed 6 bases, with 13 bases lying between them. The DNA of the CDR3 is TGTGCCAGCAGTTTATACCCGCAGGGTGGCGAGCAGTACTTC. This codes for CASSLYPQGGEQYF.

The rearrangement uses TRBV7-9 and TRBJ1-4; TRBD1 matches at 7 bases. J gave up 4 bases and V 0 bases, and 11 bases lay outside the gene matches. The CDR3 extends over 18 amino acids. Germline loops: CDR1 SEHNR, CDR2 FQNEAQ (reference sequence). The CDR3 region is CASSLAIWRGPRNEKLFF. Written as DNA, the CDR3 is TGTGCCAGCAGCTTAGCAATTTGGAGGGGGCCACGTAATGAAAAACTGTTTTTT.

Here the CDR3 reads CSATLTRGRTYNEQFF. The CDR3 coding sequence is TGCAGTGCTACACTCACACGGGGGCGTACCTACAATGAGCAGTTCTTC. This chain links TRBV20-1 with TRBJ2-1; D is possibly TRBD1 or TRBD2 (6 bases each). CDR1 and CDR2 (germline): DFQATT, SNEGSKA (reference sequence). The V end was cut by 4 bases, the J end by 2 bases, with 18 bases between. The CDR3 spans 16 residues.

The genes are TRBV20-1 and TRBJ2-1, with 8 bases lining up with TRBD2. The CDR3 runs to 13 residues. Germline V gene sequence: CDR1 DFQATT, CDR2 SNEGSKA (reference sequence). V trimming: 5 bases; J trimming: 2 bases; junction bases outside the gene matches: 2. DNA for the CDR3: TGCAGTGCTTCACTAGCGGCCTACAATGAGCAGTTCTTC. Amino acid sequence: CSASLAAYNEQFF.

This clonotype was found a few times. The rearrangement uses TRBV6-5 and TRBJ2-4; D is unclear. Trimming took off 1 base at V and 8 bases at J, with 12 bases between the two ends. The CDR3 runs to 14 residues. CDR1 is MNHEY, CDR2 SVGAGI, per germline. The DNA of the CDR3 is TGTGCCAGCAGTTACTGGAGAGAGAGTGACATTCAGTACTTC. It codes for CASSYWRESDIQYF.

In its sample, this clonotype was seen a few times. The rearrangement joins TRBV29-1 to TRBJ1-2; no firm D call. Per the germline V gene, CDR1 is SQVTM and CDR2 is ANQGSEA. The CDR3 is made up of 14 amino acids. V dropped 6 bases and J dropped 0 bases, with 14 bases sitting between them. The CDR3 loop reads CSVATGPTNYGYTF. CDR3 coding DNA: TGCAGCGTGGCCACCGGACCGACTAACTATGGCTACACCTTC.

The chain employs TRBV20-1 and TRBJ2-7; D uncertain. V was trimmed by 3 bases and J by 0 bases, leaving 9 bases between them. Germline assignment: CDR1 DFQATT and CDR2 SNEGSKA (reference sequence). This CDR3 is built from 13 residues. This CDR3 is CSASRSLSYEQYF. The CDR3 nucleotides read TGCAGTGCTAGTCGTTCCCTCTCCTACGAGCAGTACTTC.